The clone carrying this T cell receptor beta chain has just one count. The V and J ends lost 5 bases and 5 bases respectively, with 8 bases between them. The CDR3 spans 12 residues. In germline, CDR1 is SEHNR, CDR2 FQNEAQ (reference sequence). The sample comes from a study of PD-1 blockade in classical Hodgkin lymphoma. Brentuximab vedotin exposure varied among the patients, all of whom had relapsed after autologous stem cell transplantation. Purification of CD4+ T cells from thawed PBMCs was achieved by magnetic negative selection. Sequencing was performed with immunoSEQ multiplex PCR; in TCRdb, only in-frame clones are kept and a portion is missing. Here the sample spans 25,000 to 35,000 clones, roughly 85% being singletons.

V gene TRBV7-9 combines with J gene TRBJ2-3; TRBD1 is a possible D gene (5 bases). The clonotype was recovered from a human donor with classical Hodgkin lymphoma. This specimen consisted of CD4+ T cells from blood, obtained at baseline. CDR3 nucleotide sequence: TGTGCCAGCAGCCCCCAGGGAGATACGCAGTATTTT. Its translation: CASSPQGDTQYF.